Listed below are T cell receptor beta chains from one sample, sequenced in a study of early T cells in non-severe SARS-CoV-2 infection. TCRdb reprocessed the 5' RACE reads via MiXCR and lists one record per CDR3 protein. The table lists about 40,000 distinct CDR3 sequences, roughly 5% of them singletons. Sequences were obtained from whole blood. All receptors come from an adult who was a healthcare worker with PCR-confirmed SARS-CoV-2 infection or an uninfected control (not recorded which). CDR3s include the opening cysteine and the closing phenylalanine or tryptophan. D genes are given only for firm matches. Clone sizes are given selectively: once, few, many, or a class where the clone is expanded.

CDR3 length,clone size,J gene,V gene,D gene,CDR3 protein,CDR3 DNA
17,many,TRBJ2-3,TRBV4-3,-,CASSQDASRSRQDTQYF,TGCGCCAGCAGCCAAGACGCATCTCGGTCCCGACAGGATACGCAGTATTTT
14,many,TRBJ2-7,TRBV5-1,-,CASSLAGGRYEQYF,TGCGCCAGCAGCTTGGCGGGGGGCCGCTACGAGCAGTACTTC
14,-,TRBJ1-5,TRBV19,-,CASSFNLGNQPQHF,TGTGCCAGTAGTTTCAACTTGGGCAATCAGCCCCAGCATTTT
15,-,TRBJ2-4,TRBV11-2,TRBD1,CASRSPGQGVNIQYF,TGTGCCAGCAGATCCCCGGGACAGGGGGTAAACATTCAGTACTTC
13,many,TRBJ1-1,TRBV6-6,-,CASSYSMNTEAFF,TGTGCCAGCAGTTACTCCATGAACACTGAAGCTTTCTTT
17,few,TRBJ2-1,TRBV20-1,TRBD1,CSARDLIRGPSYNEQFF,TGCAGTGCTAGAGATCTAATCAGGGGGCCCTCCTACAATGAGCAGTTCTTC
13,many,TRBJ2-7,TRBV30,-,CAWSLERVAEQYF,TGTGCCTGGAGTTTAGAGCGGGTGGCGGAGCAGTACTTC
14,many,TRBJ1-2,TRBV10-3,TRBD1,CAISRGQGSNGYTF,TGTGCCATCAGTAGGGGACAGGGGAGTAATGGCTACACCTTC
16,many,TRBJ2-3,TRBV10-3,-,CAISESVRGSTDTQYF,TGTGCCATCAGTGAGTCGGTACGGGGGAGCACAGATACGCAGTATTTT
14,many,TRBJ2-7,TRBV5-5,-,CASSTRDRKVEQYF,TGTGCCAGCAGCACCCGAGACAGGAAAGTAGAGCAGTACTTC
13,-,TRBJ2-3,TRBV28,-,CASRGSRADTQYF,TGTGCCAGCAGGGGATCCAGGGCAGATACGCAGTATTTT
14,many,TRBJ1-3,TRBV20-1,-,CSAGGGWVGNTIYF,TGCAGTGCCGGAGGTGGTTGGGTCGGAAACACCATATATTTT
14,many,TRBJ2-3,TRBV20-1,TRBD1,CSAGPTGGTDTQYF,TGCAGTGCCGGGCCCACAGGGGGCACAGATACGCAGTATTTT
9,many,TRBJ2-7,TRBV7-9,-,CASSPPKYF,TGTGCCAGCAGCCCACCCAAGTACTTC
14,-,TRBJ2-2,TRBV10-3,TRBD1,CAIRPGTGDGELFF,TGTGCCATCAGGCCCGGGACAGGGGACGGGGAGCTGTTTTTT
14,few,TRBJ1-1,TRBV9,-,CASSVGARGTEAFF,TGTGCCAGCAGCGTAGGGGCGCGCGGCACTGAAGCTTTCTTT
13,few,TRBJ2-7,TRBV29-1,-,CSVVPSGKSEQYF,TGCAGCGTTGTGCCATCAGGGAAGTCAGAGCAGTACTTC
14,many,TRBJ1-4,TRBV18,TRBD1,CASSAGGANEKLFF,TGTGCCAGCTCCGCAGGGGGGGCTAATGAAAAACTGTTTTTT
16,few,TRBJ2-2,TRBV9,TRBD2,CASSERGGLGTGELFF,TGTGCCAGCAGCGAACGCGGGGGGTTGGGCACCGGGGAGCTGTTTTTT
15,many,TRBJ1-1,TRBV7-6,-,CASSLGAPSVTEAFF,TGTGCCAGCAGCTTAGGAGCACCCTCCGTCACTGAAGCTTTCTTT
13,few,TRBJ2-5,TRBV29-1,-,CSVGLRKGETQYF,TGCAGCGTTGGGTTGAGGAAGGGAGAGACCCAGTACTTC
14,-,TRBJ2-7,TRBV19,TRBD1,CASSSTGANDEQYF,TGTGCCAGTAGCTCGACAGGGGCTAACGACGAGCAGTACTTC
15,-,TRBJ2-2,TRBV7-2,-,CASSQRQPDTGELFF,TGTGCCAGCAGCCAAAGACAGCCAGACACCGGGGAGCTGTTTTTT
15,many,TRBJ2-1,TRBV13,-,CASSLPQGTDNEQFF,TGTGCCAGCAGCTTACCGCAGGGGACCGACAATGAGCAGTTCTTC
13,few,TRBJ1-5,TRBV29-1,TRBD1,CSVGTGTNQPQHF,TGCAGCGTTGGGACAGGGACAAATCAGCCCCAGCATTTT